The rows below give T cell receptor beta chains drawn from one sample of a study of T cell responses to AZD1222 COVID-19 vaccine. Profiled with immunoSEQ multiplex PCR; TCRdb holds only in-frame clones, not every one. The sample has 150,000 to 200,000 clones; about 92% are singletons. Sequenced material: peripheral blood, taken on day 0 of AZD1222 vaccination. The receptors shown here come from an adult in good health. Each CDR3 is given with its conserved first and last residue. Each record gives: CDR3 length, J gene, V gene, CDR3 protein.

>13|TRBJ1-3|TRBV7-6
CASSLNEGNTIYF
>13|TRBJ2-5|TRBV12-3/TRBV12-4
CASTREAQETQYF
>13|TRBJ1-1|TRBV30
CAWSASSRGEAFF
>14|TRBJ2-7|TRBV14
CASSPGTYAYEQYF
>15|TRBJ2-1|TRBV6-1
CASSELAVSYNEQFF
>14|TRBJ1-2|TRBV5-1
CASSQGTELHGYTF
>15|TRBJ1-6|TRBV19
CASSPGQVYNSPLHF
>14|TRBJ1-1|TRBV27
CASSLGAKNTEAFF
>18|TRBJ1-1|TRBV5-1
CASTPPGQGTLVNTEAFF
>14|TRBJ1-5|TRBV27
CASSLAGAAQPQHF
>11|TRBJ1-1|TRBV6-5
CASRMNTEAFF
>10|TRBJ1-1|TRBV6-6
CASREGEAFF
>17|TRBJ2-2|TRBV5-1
CASSSWTSGANTGELFF
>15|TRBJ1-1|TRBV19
CASSIVPSMNTEAFF
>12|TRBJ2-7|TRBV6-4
CASSDSTYEQYF
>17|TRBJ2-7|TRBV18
CASSPRPQGHPPYEQYF
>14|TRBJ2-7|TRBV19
CASSPQRTSYEQYF
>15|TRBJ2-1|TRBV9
CASSVGQTTYNEQFF
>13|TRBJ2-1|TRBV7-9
CASGLAGANEQFF
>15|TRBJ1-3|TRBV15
CATSRDPGVGNTIYF
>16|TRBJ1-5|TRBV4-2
CASSQEFGMGNQPQHF
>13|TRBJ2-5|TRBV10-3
CAISRQAQETQYF
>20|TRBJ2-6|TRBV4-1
CASSPRPHRGISTGANVLTF
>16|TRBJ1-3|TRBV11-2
CASSLVQGGPGNTIYF
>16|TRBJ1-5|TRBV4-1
CASSPTGQADLWPQHF
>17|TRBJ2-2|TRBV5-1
CASSLVRGTSNTGELFF
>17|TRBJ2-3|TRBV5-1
CASSPPISGGAEDTQYF
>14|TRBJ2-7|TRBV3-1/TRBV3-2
CASSQDETLYEQYF
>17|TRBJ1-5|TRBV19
CASGYPKGRYSNQPQHF
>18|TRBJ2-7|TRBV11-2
CASSPISRGQGISYEQYF
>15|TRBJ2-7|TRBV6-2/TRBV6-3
CASSYAPDGSYEQYF
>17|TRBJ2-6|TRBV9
CASSVSSTGSGANVLTF
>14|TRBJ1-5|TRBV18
CASSPQEADQPQHF
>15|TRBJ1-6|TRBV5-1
CASTPDAGYNSPLHF
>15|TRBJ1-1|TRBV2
CASSYRVSMNTEAFF
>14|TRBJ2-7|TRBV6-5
CASSYGGGAYEQYF
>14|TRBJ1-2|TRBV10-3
CAISHGQGADGYTF
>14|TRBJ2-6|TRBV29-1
CSVYQGSGANVLTF
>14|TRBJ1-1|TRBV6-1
CASSEVRVGTEAFF
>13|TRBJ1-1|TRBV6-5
CASYSGPNTEAFF
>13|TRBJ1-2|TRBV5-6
CASSLGPHYGYTF
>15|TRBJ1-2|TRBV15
CATRGQGFPNYGYTF
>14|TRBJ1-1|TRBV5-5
CASSDDRMNTEAFF
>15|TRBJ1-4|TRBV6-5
CASMPRGGHNEKLFF
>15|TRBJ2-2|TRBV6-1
CASSEAGLGPGELFF
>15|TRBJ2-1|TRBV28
CASSFDPASYNEQFF
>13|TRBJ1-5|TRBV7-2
CASSFSISQPQHF
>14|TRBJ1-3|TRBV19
CASNFDSSGNTIYF
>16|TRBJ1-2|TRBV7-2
CASSSSGPGENYGYTF
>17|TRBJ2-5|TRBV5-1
CASSLYGGSRNQETQYF